The T cell receptor beta chain described here comes from a study of beta chain features in type 1 diabetes. This clone was observed a few times. Since all of the isolated RNA was reverse transcribed, expressed TCRB transcripts were what got sequenced. Generated by immunoSEQ multiplex PCR, the TCRdb table keeps only in-frame clones and is missing some. Among almost 350,000 clones, roughly 8% were seen once, and the ten largest hold around 0.44%. This CDR3 is 15 amino acids long. Germline V CDR1 and CDR2: SGDLS, YYNGEE. The V gene lost 3 bases and the J gene lost 2 bases, with 13 bases spanning the gap.

The specimen sequenced was central memory CD4+ T cells from blood. The rearrangement joins TRBV9 to TRBJ2-3; TRBD2 is a possible D gene (5 bases). The clonotype was recovered from a woman aged 18-35 years in good health. For the CDR3, the DNA is TGTGCCAGCAGCGCCAGCGGTCCCGCCACAGATACGCAGTATTTT. Encoded protein: CASSASGPATDTQYF.